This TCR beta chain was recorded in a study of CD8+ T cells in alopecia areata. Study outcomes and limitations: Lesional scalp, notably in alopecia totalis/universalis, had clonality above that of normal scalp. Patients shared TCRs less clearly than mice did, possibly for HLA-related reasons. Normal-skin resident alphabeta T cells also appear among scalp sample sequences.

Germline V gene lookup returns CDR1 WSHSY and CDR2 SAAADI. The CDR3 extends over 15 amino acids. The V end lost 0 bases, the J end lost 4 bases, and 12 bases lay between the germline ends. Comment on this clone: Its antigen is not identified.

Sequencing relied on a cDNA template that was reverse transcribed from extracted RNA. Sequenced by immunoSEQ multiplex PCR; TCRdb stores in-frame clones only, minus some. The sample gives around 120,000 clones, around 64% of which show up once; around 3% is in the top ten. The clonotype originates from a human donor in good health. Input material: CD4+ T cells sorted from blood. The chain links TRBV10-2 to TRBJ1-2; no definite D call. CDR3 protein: CASSESTPAVYGYTF. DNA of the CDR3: TGCGCCAGCAGTGAGTCGACCCCTGCCGTCTATGGCTACACCTTC.